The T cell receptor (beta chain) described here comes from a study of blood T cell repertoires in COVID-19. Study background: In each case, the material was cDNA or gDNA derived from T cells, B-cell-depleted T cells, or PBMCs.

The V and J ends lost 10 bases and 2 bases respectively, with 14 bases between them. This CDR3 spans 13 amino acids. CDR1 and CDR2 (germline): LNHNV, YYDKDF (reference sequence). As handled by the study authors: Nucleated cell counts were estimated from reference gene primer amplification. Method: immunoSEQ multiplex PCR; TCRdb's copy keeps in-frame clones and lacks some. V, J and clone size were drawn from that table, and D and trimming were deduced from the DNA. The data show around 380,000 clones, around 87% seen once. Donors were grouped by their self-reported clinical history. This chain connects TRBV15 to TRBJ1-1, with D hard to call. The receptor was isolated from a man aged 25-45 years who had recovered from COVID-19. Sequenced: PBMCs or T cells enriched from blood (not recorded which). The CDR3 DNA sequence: TGTGCCAGCTCTCTGGGCCTTAACACTGAAGCTTTCTTT. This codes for CASSLGLNTEAFF.